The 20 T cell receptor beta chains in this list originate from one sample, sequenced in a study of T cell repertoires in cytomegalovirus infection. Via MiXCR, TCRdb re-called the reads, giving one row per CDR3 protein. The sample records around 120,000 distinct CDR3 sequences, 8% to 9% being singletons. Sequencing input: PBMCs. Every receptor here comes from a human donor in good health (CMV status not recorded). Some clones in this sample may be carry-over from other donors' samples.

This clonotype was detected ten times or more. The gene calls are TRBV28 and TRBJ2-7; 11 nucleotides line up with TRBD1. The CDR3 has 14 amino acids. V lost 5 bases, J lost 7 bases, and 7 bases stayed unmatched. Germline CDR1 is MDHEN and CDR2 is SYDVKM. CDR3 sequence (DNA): TGTGCCAGCAGTGTCGGACAGGGGGCAAGGGAGCAGTACTTC. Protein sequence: CASSVGQGAREQYF.

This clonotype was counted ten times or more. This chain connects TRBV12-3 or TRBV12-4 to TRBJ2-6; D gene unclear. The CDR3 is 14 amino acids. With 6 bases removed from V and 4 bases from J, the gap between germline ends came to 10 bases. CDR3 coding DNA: TGTGCCAGCAGCCCCCCCTCAGGGGCCAACGTCCTGACTTTC. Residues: CASSPPSGANVLTF.

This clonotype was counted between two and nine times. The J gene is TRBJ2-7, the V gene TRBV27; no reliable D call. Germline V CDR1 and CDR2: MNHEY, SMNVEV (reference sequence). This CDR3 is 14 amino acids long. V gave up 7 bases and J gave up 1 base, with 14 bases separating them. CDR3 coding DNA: TGTGCCAGCAACCCGAGCAGCAAGTCCTACGAGCAGTACTTC. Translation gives CASNPSSKSYEQYF.

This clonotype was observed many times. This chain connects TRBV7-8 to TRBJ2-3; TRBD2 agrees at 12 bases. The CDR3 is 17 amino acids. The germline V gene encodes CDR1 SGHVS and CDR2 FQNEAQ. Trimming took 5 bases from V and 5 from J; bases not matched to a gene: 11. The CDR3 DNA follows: TGTGCCAGCAGCGCATCTAGCGGGGGGGTAGGGGGAGATACGCAGTATTTT. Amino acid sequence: CASSASSGGVGGDTQYF.

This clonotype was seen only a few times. CDR3 in DNA: TGTGCCAGCAGCTTGGCCAGGGCAGGGGCCTACAATGAGCAGTTCTTC. The encoded protein is CASSLARAGAYNEQFF. This rearrangement joins TRBV5-5 to TRBJ2-1, with a tentative D call TRBD1 (6 bases). Trimming cost V 0 bases and J 2 bases, with 12 bases left between them. The germline gives CDR1 SGHKS, CDR2 YYEKEE (reference sequence). CDR3 size: 16 residues.

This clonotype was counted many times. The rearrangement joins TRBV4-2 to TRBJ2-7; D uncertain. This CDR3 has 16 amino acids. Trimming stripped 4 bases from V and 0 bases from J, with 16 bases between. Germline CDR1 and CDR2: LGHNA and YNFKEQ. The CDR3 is CASSLSYGFSSYEQYF. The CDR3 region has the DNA TGTGCCAGCAGCCTTTCTTACGGCTTCAGCTCCTACGAGCAGTACTTC.

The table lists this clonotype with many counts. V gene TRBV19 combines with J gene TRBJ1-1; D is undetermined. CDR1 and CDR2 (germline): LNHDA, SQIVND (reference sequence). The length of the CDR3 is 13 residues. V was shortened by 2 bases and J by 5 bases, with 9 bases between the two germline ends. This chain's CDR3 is CASSISFGTEAFF. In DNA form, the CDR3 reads TGTGCCAGTAGTATAAGTTTCGGAACTGAAGCTTTCTTT.

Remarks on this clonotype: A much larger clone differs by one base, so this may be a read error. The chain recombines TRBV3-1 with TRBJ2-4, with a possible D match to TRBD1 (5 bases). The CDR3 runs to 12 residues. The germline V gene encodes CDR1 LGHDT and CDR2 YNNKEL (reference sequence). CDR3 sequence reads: CASSDRLSIQCF. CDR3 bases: TGTGCCAGCAGCGACAGACTGAGCATTCAGTGCTTC.

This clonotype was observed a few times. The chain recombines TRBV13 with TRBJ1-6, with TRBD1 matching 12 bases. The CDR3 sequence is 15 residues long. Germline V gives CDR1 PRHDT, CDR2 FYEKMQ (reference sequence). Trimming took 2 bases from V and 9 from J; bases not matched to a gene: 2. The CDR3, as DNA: TGTGCCAGCAGCTTAACGGGACAGGGGGCTTCACCCCTCCACTTT. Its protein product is CASSLTGQGASPLHF.

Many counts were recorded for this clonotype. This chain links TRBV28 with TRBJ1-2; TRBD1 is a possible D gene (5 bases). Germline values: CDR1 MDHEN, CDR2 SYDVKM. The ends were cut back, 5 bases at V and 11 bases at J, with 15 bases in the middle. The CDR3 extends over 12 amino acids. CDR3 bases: TGTGCCAGCAGTATTAAGGGGCAGGGATACACCTTC. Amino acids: CASSIKGQGYTF.

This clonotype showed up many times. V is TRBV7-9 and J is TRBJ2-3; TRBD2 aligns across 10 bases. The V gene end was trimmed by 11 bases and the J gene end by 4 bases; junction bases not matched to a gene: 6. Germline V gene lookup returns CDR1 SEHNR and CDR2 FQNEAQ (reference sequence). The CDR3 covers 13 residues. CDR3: CAESGGAADTQYF. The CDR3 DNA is TGTGCCGAAAGCGGGGGGGCCGCAGATACGCAGTATTTT.

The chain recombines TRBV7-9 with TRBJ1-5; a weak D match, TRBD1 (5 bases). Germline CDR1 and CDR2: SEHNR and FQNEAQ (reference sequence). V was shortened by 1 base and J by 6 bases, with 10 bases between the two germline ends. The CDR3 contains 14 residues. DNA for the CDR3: TGTGCCAGCAGCTTAGGAGGGGATAGTCAGCCCCAGCATTTT. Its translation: CASSLGGDSQPQHF.

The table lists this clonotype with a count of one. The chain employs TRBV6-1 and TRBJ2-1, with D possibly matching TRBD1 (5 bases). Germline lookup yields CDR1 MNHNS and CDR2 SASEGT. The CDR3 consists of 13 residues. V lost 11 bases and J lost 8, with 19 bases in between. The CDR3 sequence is CARKSDRRDEQFF. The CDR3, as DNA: TGTGCCCGAAAAAGCGACAGACGCGATGAGCAGTTCTTC.

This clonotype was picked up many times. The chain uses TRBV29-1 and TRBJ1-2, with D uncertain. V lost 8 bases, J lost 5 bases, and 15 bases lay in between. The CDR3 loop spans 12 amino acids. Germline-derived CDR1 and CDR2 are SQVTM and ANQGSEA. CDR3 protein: CSPKGQWYGYTF. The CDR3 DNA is TGCAGCCCAAAGGGCCAGTGGTATGGCTACACCTTC.

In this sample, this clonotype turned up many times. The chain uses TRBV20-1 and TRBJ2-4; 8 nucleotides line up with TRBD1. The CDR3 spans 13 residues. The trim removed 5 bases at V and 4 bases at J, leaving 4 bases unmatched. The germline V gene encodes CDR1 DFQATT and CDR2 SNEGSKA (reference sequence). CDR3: CSAVGTGKNIQYF. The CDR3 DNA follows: TGCAGTGCTGTCGGGACAGGAAAAAACATTCAGTACTTC.

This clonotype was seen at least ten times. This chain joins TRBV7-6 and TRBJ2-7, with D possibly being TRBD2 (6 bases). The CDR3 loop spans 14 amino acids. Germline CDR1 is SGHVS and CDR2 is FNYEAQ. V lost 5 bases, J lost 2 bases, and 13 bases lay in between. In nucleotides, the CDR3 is TGTGCCAGCAGCCCTTCGGAGGGTCCCTACGAGCAGTACTTC. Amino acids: CASSPSEGPYEQYF.

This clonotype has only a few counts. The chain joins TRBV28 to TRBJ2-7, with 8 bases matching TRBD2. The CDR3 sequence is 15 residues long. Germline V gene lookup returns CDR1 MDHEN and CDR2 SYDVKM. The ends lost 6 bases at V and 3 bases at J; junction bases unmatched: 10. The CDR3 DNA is TGTGCCAGCAGGCCATCGGGGGGGCGGCTCTACGAGCAGTACTTC. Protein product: CASRPSGGRLYEQYF.

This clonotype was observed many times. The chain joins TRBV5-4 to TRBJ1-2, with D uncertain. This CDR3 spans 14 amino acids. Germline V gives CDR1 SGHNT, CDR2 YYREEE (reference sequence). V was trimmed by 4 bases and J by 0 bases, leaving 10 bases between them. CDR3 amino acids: CASSLDNANYGYTF. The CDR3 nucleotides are TGTGCCAGCAGCCTAGACAACGCTAACTATGGCTACACCTTC.

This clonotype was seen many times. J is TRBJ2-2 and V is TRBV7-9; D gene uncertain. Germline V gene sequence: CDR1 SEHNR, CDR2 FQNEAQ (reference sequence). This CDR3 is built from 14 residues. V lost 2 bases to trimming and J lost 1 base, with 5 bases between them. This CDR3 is CASSLSENTGELFF. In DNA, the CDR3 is TGTGCCAGCAGCTTATCAGAGAACACCGGGGAGCTGTTTTTT.

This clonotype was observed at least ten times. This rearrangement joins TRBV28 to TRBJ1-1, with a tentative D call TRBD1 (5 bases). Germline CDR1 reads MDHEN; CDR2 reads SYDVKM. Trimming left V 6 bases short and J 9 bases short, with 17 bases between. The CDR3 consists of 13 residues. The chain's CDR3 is CASSSPEGRKAFF. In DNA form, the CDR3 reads TGTGCCAGCAGCTCACCCGAGGGACGAAAAGCTTTCTTT.